This T cell receptor beta chain is from a study of blood T cell repertoires in COVID-19. Looking at the study overall: The origin of the acute and convalescent COVID-19 samples was the United States, Italy and Spain. From T cells, B-cell-depleted T cells, or PBMCs came the material, which was cDNA or gDNA.

Sequenced by immunoSEQ multiplex PCR; TCRdb stores in-frame clones only, minus some. The sample holds about 160,000 clones, 85% to 95% seen once. The CDR3 is 14 residues long. The ends lost 4 bases at V and 2 bases at J; junction bases unmatched: 5. The germline gives CDR1 SGHDT, CDR2 YYEEEE. Seattle-derived patients entered the study during active infection and were followed longitudinally. The TCR was taken from an older woman with COVID-19, enrolled during active disease. Sequences were obtained from peripheral blood. V usage is TRBV5-6 and J usage is TRBJ2-7; 8 positions match TRBD2. The CDR3 loop is CASSVREGTYEQYF. The CDR3 DNA reads as TGTGCCAGCAGCGTACGGGAGGGTACCTACGAGCAGTACTTC.